This TCR beta chain was identified in a study of T cells after yellow fever vaccination. General study findings and limits: Bulk-population clonotypes that are abundant could appear as contaminants in FACS-sorted repertoires. The CD4 and CD8 compartments had a small share of their clonotypes in common.

Regarding this clonotype: Its antigen remains unknown.

This CDR3 comprises 16 residues. Unmatched junction bases numbered 5, after V lost 4 bases and J lost 2 bases. Germline CDR1 is KGHDR and CDR2 is SFDVKD. TCRdb recomputed calls from the 5' RACE reads with MiXCR, one row per CDR3 protein. Of about 430,000 distinct CDR3 sequences listed, about 19% were seen once; the top ten hold roughly a sixth. This TCR was recovered from a man aged 18 to 30 who received the YFV17D yellow fever vaccine. Material: PBMCs, obtained before the yellow fever booster vaccination. This chain uses TRBV24-1 with TRBJ2-3; 10 bases align to TRBD1. Here the CDR3 reads CATSDGTGAITDTQYF. The CDR3 region has the DNA TGTGCCACCAGTGACGGGACAGGGGCCATCACAGATACGCAGTATTTT.